This T cell receptor beta chain was captured by sequencing in a study of cytomegalovirus exposure and HLA in healthy donors. The count of this clone is one. PCR was performed using 60 Vbeta and 13 Jbeta primers. Generated by immunoSEQ multiplex PCR, the TCRdb table keeps only in-frame clones and is missing some. This repertoire shows some 110,000 clones, roughly three quarters found once; its top ten account for around 6%. CDR3 length: 17 amino acids. Sequencing used PBMCs. This TCR derives from a male donor in good health and CMV-seronegative. V and J are TRBV21-1 and TRBJ1-1. TRBV21-1 is a pseudogene locus. CDR3 in amino acids: CASSKALEVSHNTEAFF. CDR3 bases: TGTGCCAGCAGCAAAGCGCTGGAGGTATCTCATAACACTGAAGCTTTCTTT.